Shown below are 9 T cell receptor beta chains from a single sample sequenced in a study of shared clonotypes between healthy human individuals. Data came from immunoSEQ multiplex PCR; TCRdb stores just in-frame clones and leaves some out. This table has about 1.5 million clones, roughly 97% appearing once. Sample: naive CD4+ T cells sorted from blood. The subset denotes: CD45RA+ positively selected. These receptors were collected from a young man in good health.

The rearrangement uses TRBV28 and TRBJ2-1; D not resolved. Germline assignment: CDR1 MDHEN and CDR2 SYDVKM. The CDR3 has 13 residues. The germline V and J ends were trimmed by 8 bases and 0 bases, with 8 bases remaining between them. The CDR3 region is CASGKSSYNEQFF. As DNA, the CDR3 is TGTGCCAGCGGTAAAAGCTCCTACAATGAGCAGTTCTTC.

The genes are TRBV19 and TRBJ2-5; 10 bases are shared with TRBD1. Germline V gene data show CDR1 as LNHDA and CDR2 as SQIVND (reference sequence). The CDR3 length is 15 residues. V was clipped by 2 bases and J by 7 bases; unmatched bases: 7. The CDR3 nucleotides are TGTGCCAGTAGTATACCGGGACAGGGGAGTGGGACCCAGTACTTC. It yields the protein CASSIPGQGSGTQYF. The full variable domain, its missing parts supplied by reference TRBV19 and TRBJ2-5, is DGGITQSPKYLFRKEGQNVTLSCEQNLNHDAMYWYRQDPGQGLRLIYYSQIVNDFQKGDIAEGYSVSREKKESFPLTVTSAQKNPTAFYLCASSIPGQGSGTQYFGPGTRLLVL.

The rearrangement links TRBV7-2 to TRBJ2-7; 7 nucleotides match TRBD1. Germline V lookup: CDR1 SGHTA, CDR2 FQGNSA. Trimming cost V 4 bases and J 3 bases; bases outside gene matches: 9. The CDR3 sequence is 15 residues long. The CDR3, as DNA: TGTGCCAGCAGCTCACCGTGGACAGGAGACTACGAGCAGTACTTC. Translated: CASSSPWTGDYEQYF.

V gene TRBV18 combines with J gene TRBJ2-2, with TRBD2 as a possible D gene (5 bases). The V end was cut by 3 bases, the J end by 8 bases, with 13 bases between. This CDR3 region has 14 residues. CDR1 and CDR2 (germline): KGHSH, LQKENI. CDR3 DNA: TGTGCCAGCTCACCCGTGGAGGCAGTAGGGGAGCTGTTTTTT. Amino acids: CASSPVEAVGELFF.

The chain uses TRBV10-3 and TRBJ2-2; 7 nucleotides align to TRBD2. This CDR3 comprises 14 residues. V gave up 8 bases and J gave up 8 bases; unmatched junction bases: 11. CDR1 ENHRY and CDR2 SYGVKD come from the germline V gene. The DNA of the CDR3 is TGTGCCATCGGGGGGGGAAGGGATAAAGGGGAGCTGTTTTTT. It is translated as CAIGGGRDKGELFF.

Only one count was recorded for this clone. The chain combines TRBV10-1 with TRBJ2-7; 9 bases map to TRBD2. CDR1 and CDR2 from the germline V gene are WNHNN and SYGVQD (reference sequence). After removal of 3 bases from V and 5 bases from J, the junction contained 8 bases not matched to a gene. This CDR3 comprises 15 residues. The CDR3 region has the DNA TGCGCCAGCAGTGATTCGGGACTAGCCTTCGACGAGCAGTACTTC. It translates to CASSDSGLAFDEQYF.

The chain joins TRBV5-6 to TRBJ1-5, with D uncertain. There are 14 residues in the CDR3. Germline loops: CDR1 SGHDT, CDR2 YYEEEE. Between the trimmed V and J ends, which lost 1 base and 4 bases, there was a span of 9 bases. DNA for the CDR3: TGTGCCAGCAGCTTGTTTGGCGGGAATCAGCCCCAGCATTTT. Translating it yields CASSLFGGNQPQHF.

The chain has TRBV6-4 and TRBJ1-4; 7 nucleotides align to TRBD1. There are 19 residues in the CDR3. The V segment lost 4 bases and the J segment 0 bases; nucleotides outside the gene matches: 14. The germline V gene encodes CDR1 MRHNA and CDR2 SNTAGT. The CDR3 loop is CASSVPTGTDSATNEKLFF. CDR3 nucleotide sequence: TGTGCCAGCAGTGTTCCTACCGGGACAGACTCTGCAACTAATGAAAAACTGTTTTTT.

The chain employs TRBV6-5 and TRBJ1-1, with no clear D. Trimming took 8 bases from V and 1 from J, leaving 11 bases between them. The germline CDR1 and CDR2 sequences are MNHEY and SVGAGI. CDR3 size: 13 residues. CDR3 DNA: TGTGCCAGCCGACCCCCGGGGAACACTGAAGCTTTCTTT. It encodes CASRPPGNTEAFF.